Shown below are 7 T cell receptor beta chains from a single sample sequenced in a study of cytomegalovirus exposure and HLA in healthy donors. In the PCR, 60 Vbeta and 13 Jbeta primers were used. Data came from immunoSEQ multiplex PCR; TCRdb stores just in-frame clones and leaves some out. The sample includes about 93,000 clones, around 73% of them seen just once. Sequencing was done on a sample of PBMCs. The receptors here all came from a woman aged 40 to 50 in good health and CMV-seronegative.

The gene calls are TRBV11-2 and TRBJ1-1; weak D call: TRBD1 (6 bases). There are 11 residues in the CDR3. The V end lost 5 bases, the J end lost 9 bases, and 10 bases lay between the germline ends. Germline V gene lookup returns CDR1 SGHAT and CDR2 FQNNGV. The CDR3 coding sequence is TGTGCCAGCAGCCAAGACAGGAAAGCTTTCTTT. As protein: CASSQDRKAFF.

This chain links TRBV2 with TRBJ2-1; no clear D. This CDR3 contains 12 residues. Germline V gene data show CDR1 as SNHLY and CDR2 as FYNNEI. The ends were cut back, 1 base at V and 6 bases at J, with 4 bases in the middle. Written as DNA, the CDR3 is TGTGCCAGCAGTGAAGGTCGCAATGAGCAGTTCTTC. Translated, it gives CASSEGRNEQFF. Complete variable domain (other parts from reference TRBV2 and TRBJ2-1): EPEVTQTPSHQVTQMGQEVILRCVPISNHLYFYWYRQILGQKVEFLVSFYNNEISEKSEIFDDQFSVERPDGSNFTLKIRSTKLEDSAMYFCASSEGRNEQFFGPGTRLTVL.

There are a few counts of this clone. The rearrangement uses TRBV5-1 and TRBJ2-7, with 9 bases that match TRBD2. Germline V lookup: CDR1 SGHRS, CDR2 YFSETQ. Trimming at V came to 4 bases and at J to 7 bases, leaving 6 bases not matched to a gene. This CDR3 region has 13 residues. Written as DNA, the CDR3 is TGCGCCAGCAGCCTCGCGGGGGGGCGGGAGCAGTACTTC. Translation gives CASSLAGGREQYF.

The CDR3: CSVGGVIKETQYF. CDR3 DNA sequence: TGCAGCGTTGGCGGGGTAATTAAGGAGACCCAGTACTTC. This sequence joins TRBV29-1 and TRBJ2-5; tentative D call: TRBD2 (6 bases). Germline V gene sequence: CDR1 SQVTM, CDR2 ANQGSEA. CDR3 size: 13 residues. V was trimmed by 4 bases and J by 5 bases, leaving 14 bases between them.

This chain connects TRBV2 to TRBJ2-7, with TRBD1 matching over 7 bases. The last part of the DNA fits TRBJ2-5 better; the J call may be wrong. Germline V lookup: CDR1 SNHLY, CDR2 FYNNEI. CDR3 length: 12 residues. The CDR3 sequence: CASDAGGETQYF. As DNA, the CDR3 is TGTGCCAGCGACGCAGGGGGTGAGACCCAGTACTTC.

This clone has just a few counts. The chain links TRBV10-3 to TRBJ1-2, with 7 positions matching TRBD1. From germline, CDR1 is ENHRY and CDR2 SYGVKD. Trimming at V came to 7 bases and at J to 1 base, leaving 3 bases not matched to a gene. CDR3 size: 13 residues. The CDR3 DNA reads TGTGCCATCACTAACAGGGGTAACTATGGCTACACCTTC. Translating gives CAITNRGNYGYTF.

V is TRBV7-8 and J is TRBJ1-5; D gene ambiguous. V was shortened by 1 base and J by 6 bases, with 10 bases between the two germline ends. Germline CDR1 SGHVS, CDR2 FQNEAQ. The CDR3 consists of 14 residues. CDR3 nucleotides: TGTGCCAGCAGCTTAGGAGGCGGACTTCAGCCCCAGCATTTT. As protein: CASSLGGGLQPQHF.